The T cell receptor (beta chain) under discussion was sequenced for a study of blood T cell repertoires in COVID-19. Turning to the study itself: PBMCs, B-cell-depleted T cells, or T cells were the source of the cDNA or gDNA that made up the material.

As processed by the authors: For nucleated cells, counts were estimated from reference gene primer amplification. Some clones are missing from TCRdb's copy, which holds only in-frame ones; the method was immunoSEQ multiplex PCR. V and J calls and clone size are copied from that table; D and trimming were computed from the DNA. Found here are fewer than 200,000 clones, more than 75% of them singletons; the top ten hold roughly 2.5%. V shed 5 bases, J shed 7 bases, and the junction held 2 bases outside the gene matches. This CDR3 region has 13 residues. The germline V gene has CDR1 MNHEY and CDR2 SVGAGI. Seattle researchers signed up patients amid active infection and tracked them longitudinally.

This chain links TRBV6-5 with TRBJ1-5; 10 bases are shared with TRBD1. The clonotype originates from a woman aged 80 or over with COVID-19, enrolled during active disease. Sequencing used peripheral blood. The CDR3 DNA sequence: TGTGCCAGCAGTCCGGACAGGGGGCAGCCCCAGCATTTT. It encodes CASSPDRGQPQHF.